This record looks at one TCR beta chain sequence and its context. The data originate from a study of blood T cell repertoires in COVID-19. Study as a whole: The study drew acute and convalescent COVID-19 samples from the United States, Italy and Spain. T cells, B-cell-depleted T cells, or PBMCs provided the cDNA or gDNA that served as material.

V lost 0 bases, J lost 4 bases, and 16 bases lay in between. The CDR3 length is 17 residues. Germline V gives CDR1 MNHEY, CDR2 SVGEGT. The data were produced by immunoSEQ multiplex PCR, yet TCRdb's version contains in-frame clones alone and is incomplete. The data hold about 94,000 clones, with about 87% observed a single time. Specimen: peripheral blood. This receptor was identified in a human donor with acute or convalescent COVID-19. The donor label of this sample is uncertain. The chain combines TRBV6-2 or TRBV6-3 with TRBJ1-5, with a possible D match to TRBD1 (6 bases). The CDR3 sequence is CASSYSPTGSINQPQHF. The CDR3 DNA follows: TGTGCCAGCAGTTACTCCCCTACAGGGTCCATAAATCAGCCCCAGCATTTT.